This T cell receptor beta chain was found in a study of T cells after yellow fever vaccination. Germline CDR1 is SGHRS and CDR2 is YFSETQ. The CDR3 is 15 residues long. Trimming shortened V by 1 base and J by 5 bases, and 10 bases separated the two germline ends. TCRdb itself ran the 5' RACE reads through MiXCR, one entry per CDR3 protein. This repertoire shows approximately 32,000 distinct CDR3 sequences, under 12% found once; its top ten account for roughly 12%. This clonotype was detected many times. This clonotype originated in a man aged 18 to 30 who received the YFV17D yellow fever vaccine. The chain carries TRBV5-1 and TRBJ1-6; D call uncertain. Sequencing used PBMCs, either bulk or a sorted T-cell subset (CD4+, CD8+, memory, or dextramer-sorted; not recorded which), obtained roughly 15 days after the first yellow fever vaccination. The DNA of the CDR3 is TGCGCCAGCAGCTTGCGGTCAGGCGATAATTCACCCCTCCACTTT. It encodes CASSLRSGDNSPLHF.